The 13 T cell receptor beta chains below were found in one sample sequenced in a study of beta chain features in type 1 diabetes. Their specific antigens are unknown. The investigators reverse transcribed all of the isolated RNA, so they sequenced expressed TCRB transcripts. Assay: immunoSEQ multiplex PCR; the TCRdb copy retains only in-frame clones and omits some. The sample includes some 63,000 clones, just under 50% of them seen just once. The study's findings and limits: All four CD4+ subsets of Type 1 diabetes patients contained TCRB CDR3s that were moderately but significantly shorter.

Input material: central memory CD4+ T cells from blood. The receptors come from a young man with type 1 diabetes.

This clone was recorded at least ten times. The genes are TRBV4-1 and TRBJ1-2; D uncertain. Between the trimmed V and J ends, which lost 4 bases and 8 bases, there was a span of 17 bases. CDR1 MGHRA and CDR2 YSYEKL come from the germline V gene. This CDR3 spans 14 amino acids. The CDR3 DNA reads TGCGCCAGCAGCCGAGAAGTGGGAGGTTCAGGCTACACCTTC. It translates to CASSREVGGSGYTF.

J is TRBJ2-7 and V is TRBV12-5; 11 bases line up with TRBD2. Germline CDR1 reads LGHNT; CDR2 reads FRNRAP. This CDR3 spans 16 amino acids. The V and J ends lost 2 bases and 6 bases, in that order; junction bases with no gene match: 9. The CDR3 DNA reads as TGTGCTAGTGGTTTGTCGACTAGCGGGGACTCCGGCGAGCAGTACTTC. Amino acids: CASGLSTSGDSGEQYF.

The V gene is TRBV4-2, the J gene TRBJ1-5, with 9 bases fitting TRBD1. The CDR3 totals 16 residues. The ends lost 1 base at V and 3 bases at J; junction bases unmatched: 4. CDR1 LGHNA and CDR2 YNFKEQ come from the germline V gene. As DNA, the CDR3 is TGTGCCAGCAGCCAAGGTGGGACAGGGCACAATCAGCCCCAGCATTTT. Protein product: CASSQGGTGHNQPQHF.

This clone was observed a handful of times. This chain joins TRBV27 and TRBJ2-2, with D perhaps matching TRBD1 (5 bases). The V end lost 5 bases, the J end lost 2 bases, and 12 bases lay between the germline ends. CDR1 is MNHEY and CDR2 is SMNVEV in the germline V gene (reference sequence). The CDR3 runs to 15 residues. CDR3 sequence reads: CASSPRDRNTGELFF. The CDR3 DNA is TGTGCCAGCAGTCCCCGAGACAGAAACACCGGGGAGCTGTTTTTT.

This clone turned up a few times. The rearrangement links TRBV7-6 to TRBJ1-3; D not resolved. V lost 5 bases, J lost 0 bases, and 14 bases lay in between. This CDR3 spans 16 amino acids. Germline assignment: CDR1 SGHVS and CDR2 FNYEAQ. The CDR3 bases are TGTGCCAGCAGCCCGAGGGTCCTCAACTCTGGAAACACCATATATTTT. It specifies CASSPRVLNSGNTIYF.

In its sample, this clone was seen a few times. The rearrangement links TRBV2 to TRBJ2-5, with D perhaps TRBD2 (6 bases). The CDR3 has 18 residues. V gave up 8 bases and J gave up 5 bases, with 30 bases separating them. Germline V gene sequence: CDR1 SNHLY, CDR2 FYNNEI. CDR3 in amino acids: CASSLSGTRAQGGETQYF. DNA for the CDR3: TGTGCCAGCTCCCTATCCGGGACTCGCGCCCAGGGTGGTGAGACCCAGTACTTC. Based on the CDR3 plus reference TRBV2 and TRBJ2-5, the full variable domain is EPEVTQTPSHQVTQMGQEVILRCVPISNHLYFYWYRQILGQKVEFLVSFYNNEISEKSEIFDDQFSVERPDGSNFTLKIRSTKLEDSAMYFCASSLSGTRAQGGETQYFGPGTRLLVL.

V usage is TRBV6-1 and J usage is TRBJ2-7, with D tentatively TRBD1 (5 bases). Trimming stripped 0 bases from V and 6 bases from J, with 12 bases between. The V gene's germline CDR1 is MNHNS and CDR2 SASEGT. The CDR3 is 14 amino acids. CDR3 nucleotides: TGTGCCAGCAGTGAAGCAGGGGTCCTCGGCGAGCAGTACTTC. This gives the protein CASSEAGVLGEQYF.

V gene TRBV19 combines with J gene TRBJ1-2, with 7 bases that match TRBD1. The trim removed 9 bases at V and 4 bases at J, leaving 8 bases unmatched. Germline CDR1 is LNHDA and CDR2 is SQIVND (reference sequence). CDR3 size: 13 residues. CDR3 nucleotide sequence: TGTGCCAGCCGAAAAGGGGGCGGCTATGGCTACACCTTC. Encoded protein: CASRKGGGYGYTF. Full variable domain (remainder filled in from reference TRBV19 and TRBJ1-2): DGGITQSPKYLFRKEGQNVTLSCEQNLNHDAMYWYRQDPGQGLRLIYYSQIVNDFQKGDIAEGYSVSREKKESFPLTVTSAQKNPTAFYLCASRKGGGYGYTFGSGTRLTVV.

The chain is built from TRBV28 and TRBJ2-3, with TRBD2 matching over 7 bases. Losses at the gene ends were 6 bases for V and 4 bases for J; bases not matched to a gene: 7. Germline V gene data show CDR1 as MDHEN and CDR2 as SYDVKM. The CDR3 runs to 14 residues. CDR3 in amino acids: CASSGGDYSDTQYF. CDR3 nucleotide sequence: TGTGCCAGCAGCGGTGGGGACTACTCAGATACGCAGTATTTT.

This chain connects TRBV6-1 to TRBJ1-5; the match to TRBD1 covers 9 bases. V trimming: 4 bases; J trimming: 12 bases; junction bases outside the gene matches: 1. The CDR3 covers 11 residues. Germline V gene data show CDR1 as MNHNS and CDR2 as SASEGT. CDR3 loop: CASSGQGGQHF. Here the CDR3 DNA reads TGTGCCAGCAGTGGACAGGGGGGCCAGCATTTT.

V gene TRBV5-1 combines with J gene TRBJ1-2, with 7 bases fitting TRBD1. The V and J ends lost 4 bases and 7 bases, in that order; junction bases with no gene match: 13. CDR1 and CDR2 (germline): SGHRS, YFSETQ. CDR3 length: 15 residues. CDR3 sequence (DNA): TGCGCCAGCAGCCGGGGGACAGACGCTCTGGGTGGCTACACCTTC. Translation: CASSRGTDALGGYTF.

The rearrangement links TRBV9 to TRBJ1-1; D is ambiguous. Trimming shortened V by 2 bases and J by 0 bases, and 8 bases separated the two germline ends. This CDR3 has 14 amino acids. Germline CDR1 and CDR2: SGDLS and YYNGEE. The CDR3 region has the DNA TGTGCCAGCAGCGTCGGGAGGGTGAACACTGAAGCTTTCTTT. Residues: CASSVGRVNTEAFF.

This clone was found a few times. The chain carries TRBV2 and TRBJ2-3, with D possibly being TRBD2 (5 bases). The CDR3 is made up of 15 amino acids. The V and J ends lost 5 bases and 2 bases respectively, with 14 bases between them. Germline V gene sequence: CDR1 SNHLY, CDR2 FYNNEI. The CDR3 nucleotides read TGTGCCAGCAGTAGCGGAGCAATTTTCACAGATACGCAGTATTTT. Protein: CASSSGAIFTDTQYF.